This T cell receptor (beta chain) was found in a study of CD8 T cells in ankylosing spondylitis. Whole-study results and caveats: A motif in TCR beta, a set of several highly homologous variants, appeared characteristic of ankylosing spondylitis blood.

Germline assignment: CDR1 SQVTM and CDR2 ANQGSEA. The CDR3 totals 12 residues. V was pared by 6 bases and J by 11 bases, with 19 bases between. Details on this clonotype: Its matching antigen is unknown.

MiXCR, applied by TCRdb to the 5' RACE reads, yields one record per CDR3 protein. The sample holds 670,000 or so distinct CDR3 sequences, under 20% seen once. The sequence came from a male donor with ankylosing spondylitis. The sample was blood, either unsorted or a sorted T cell fraction (not recorded which). The chain links TRBV29-1 to TRBJ1-1; the D gene is possibly TRBD1 (6 bases). The CDR3 protein is CSVPSSGELAFF. For the CDR3, the DNA is TGCAGCGTCCCCTCTTCAGGGGAGTTGGCTTTCTTT.